The clone carrying this TCR beta chain was observed a few times. These data belong to a study of blood T cell repertoires in COVID-19. Study-wide context: Whether acute or convalescent, the COVID-19 samples came from the United States, Italy and Spain. PBMCs, B-cell-depleted T cells, or T cells provided the cDNA or gDNA that made up the material.

The CDR3 runs to 15 residues. Trimming cost V 5 bases and J 4 bases; bases outside gene matches: 9. Germline lookup yields CDR1 LNHDA and CDR2 SQIVND (reference sequence). Authors' processing steps: The assay estimated nucleated cells by amplifying reference gene primers. The data were produced by immunoSEQ multiplex PCR, yet TCRdb's version contains in-frame clones alone and is incomplete. V and J calls and clone size are given by that table; D and trimming were obtained from the DNA. The data contain around 80,000 clones, roughly four fifths of them singletons. This chain connects TRBV19 to TRBJ2-5, with 8 bases lining up with TRBD1. This TCR was sampled from a man aged 80 or over with acute or convalescent COVID-19. The sample taken for sequencing was peripheral blood. Here the CDR3 DNA reads TGTGCCAGTAGTCCCCGGACAGGGATTAGAGAGACCCAGTACTTC. It codes for CASSPRTGIRETQYF.